These 27 T cell receptor beta chains came from one sample sequenced in a study of Graves' ophthalmopathy and Graves' hyperthyroidism. Scientists amplified the TCR beta CDR3 regions from RNA transcripts. RT-PCR with HTBI primers came first, then second-round multiplex PCR. Each CDR3 protein is one row after TCRdb ran MiXCR on the multiplex PCR reads. The table has a few hundred thousand distinct CDR3 sequences, about 17% seen once. Sequencing was performed on peripheral blood. The receptors derive from an adult woman with stable Graves' hyperthyroidism.

The chain is built from TRBV12-3 or TRBV12-4 and TRBJ1-2; 7 positions agree with TRBD1. The V and J ends lost 6 bases and 6 bases, in that order; junction bases with no gene match: 4. CDR3 length: 12 residues. The CDR3 sequence is CASSPQGNGYTF. For the CDR3, the DNA is TGTGCCAGCAGCCCACAGGGGAATGGCTACACCTTC.

The table lists this clonotype with many counts. The rearrangement links TRBV7-9 to TRBJ1-1; 8 bases line up with TRBD1. The CDR3 covers 13 residues. V trimming: 7 bases; J trimming: 1 base; junction bases outside the gene matches: 2. Germline V gene sequence: CDR1 SEHNR, CDR2 FQNEAQ (reference sequence). DNA for the CDR3: TGTGCCAGCATAACAGGGGGGAACACTGAAGCTTTCTTT. It codes for CASITGGNTEAFF. Full variable domain (outside the CDR3, taken from reference TRBV7-9 and TRBJ1-1): DTGVSQNPRHKITKRGQNVTFRCDPISEHNRLYWYRQTLGQGPEFLTYFQNEAQLEKSRLLSDRFSAERPKGSFSTLEIQRTEQGDSAMYLCASITGGNTEAFFGQGTRLTVV.

This clonotype has only a few counts. CDR3 sequence (DNA): TGCAGTGCTAGGGGTAGCGGATCCGCGAACACCGGGGAGCTGTTTTTT. Protein sequence: CSARGSGSANTGELFF. This sequence joins TRBV20-1 and TRBJ2-2, with TRBD2 as a possible D gene (6 bases). CDR1 is DFQATT and CDR2 is SNEGSKA in the germline V gene (reference sequence). CDR3 length: 16 residues. V lost 3 bases and J 0 bases, leaving 14 bases between the germline ends.

This rearrangement joins TRBV15 to TRBJ2-5, with D hard to call. Trimming took off 1 base at V and 1 base at J, with 10 bases between the two ends. The germline gives CDR1 LNHNV, CDR2 YYDKDF (reference sequence). The CDR3 runs to 15 residues. The CDR3 reads CATSRVLAIQETQYF. DNA for the CDR3: TGTGCCACCAGCAGAGTATTGGCCATCCAAGAGACCCAGTACTTC.

In its sample, this clonotype was seen many times. This sequence joins TRBV30 and TRBJ1-2; D is unresolved. This CDR3 is built from 12 residues. The germline CDR1 and CDR2 sequences are GTSNPN and SVGIG (reference sequence). Trimming took off 2 bases at V and 2 bases at J, with 6 bases between the two ends. DNA of the CDR3: TGTGCCTGGAGTCGGGAGAACTATGGCTACACCTTC. Its protein product is CAWSRENYGYTF.

J is TRBJ1-5 and V is TRBV2; D is possibly TRBD1 (5 bases). V lost 7 bases and J 0 bases, leaving 16 bases between the germline ends. The CDR3 extends over 16 amino acids. Germline V gene sequence: CDR1 SNHLY, CDR2 FYNNEI. The CDR3 region is CASTQDTDHSNQPQHF. CDR3 coding DNA: TGTGCCAGCACCCAGGACACAGACCATAGCAATCAGCCCCAGCATTTT. The complete variable domain, with remaining parts taken from reference TRBV2 and TRBJ1-5, reads EPEVTQTPSHQVTQMGQEVILRCVPISNHLYFYWYRQILGQKVEFLVSFYNNEISEKSEIFDDQFSVERPDGSNFTLKIRSTKLEDSAMYFCASTQDTDHSNQPQHFGDGTRLSIL.

This clonotype occurred many times. The chain joins TRBV6-2 or TRBV6-3 to TRBJ1-2, with D possibly TRBD1 on 6 matching bases. The germline V gene has CDR1 MNHEY and CDR2 SVGEGT. The V and J ends lost 2 bases and 3 bases respectively, with 13 bases between them. The CDR3 consists of 15 residues. The CDR3 spells CASSYLSRGDYGYTF. In DNA, the CDR3 is TGTGCCAGCAGTTACCTGTCCAGGGGCGACTATGGCTACACCTTC.

This clonotype was counted many times. The chain recombines TRBV12-3 or TRBV12-4 with TRBJ2-7, with a weak D call TRBD1 (6 bases). The V and J ends lost 5 bases and 1 base respectively, with 12 bases between them. CDR3 length equals 14 residues. CDR3 nucleotide sequence: TGTGCCAGCAGTCGCCTAGACAGGTCCTACGAGCAGTACTTC. Encoded protein: CASSRLDRSYEQYF.

Many counts were recorded for this clonotype. The rearrangement joins TRBV29-1 to TRBJ2-7; D is undetermined. Germline CDR1 is SQVTM and CDR2 is ANQGSEA. The CDR3 consists of 12 residues. V gave up 3 bases and J gave up 2 bases, with 8 bases separating them. The CDR3 spells CSVDDGTYEQYF. Here the CDR3 DNA reads TGCAGCGTTGATGACGGAACCTACGAGCAGTACTTC.

Ten or more counts support this clonotype. V is TRBV7-8 and J is TRBJ2-2; perhaps TRBD1 as D (5 bases). V was pared by 5 bases and J by 2 bases, with 12 bases between. This CDR3 is 15 amino acids long. CDR1 is SGHVS, CDR2 FQNEAQ, per germline. The CDR3 DNA is TGTGCCAGCAGCCCAGTGACAGCTAACACCGGGGAGCTGTTTTTT. Residues: CASSPVTANTGELFF.

This chain uses TRBV4-3 with TRBJ2-7; 7 bases line up with TRBD2. Germline values: CDR1 LGHNA, CDR2 YSLEER. This CDR3 region has 13 residues. Unmatched junction bases numbered 7, after V lost 5 bases and J lost 6 bases. The CDR3 DNA is TGCGCCAGCAGCTTTGGCGGGAGTCCCGAGCAGTACTTC. Its translation is CASSFGGSPEQYF.

This clonotype was recorded many times. The chain employs TRBV25-1 and TRBJ2-5; D unclear. V lost 4 bases and J lost 4, with 10 bases in between. Germline CDR1 is MGHDK and CDR2 is SYGVNS. CDR3 length equals 13 residues. The CDR3 sequence is CASSGHDGETQYF. The CDR3 bases are TGTGCCAGCAGTGGGCATGACGGAGAGACCCAGTACTTC.

The chain is built from TRBV6-2 or TRBV6-3 and TRBJ1-2; no clear D. The CDR3 consists of 11 residues. Germline V gene data show CDR1 as MNHEY and CDR2 as SVGEGT. Trimming cost V 2 bases and J 8 bases, with 6 bases left between them. This chain's CDR3 is CASSYPRGYTF. The CDR3 coding sequence is TGTGCCAGCAGTTACCCCAGGGGCTACACCTTC.

At least ten counts were recorded for this clonotype. This chain connects TRBV28 to TRBJ2-3; D unclear. Trimming shortened V by 7 bases and J by 12 bases, and 17 bases separated the two germline ends. CDR1 is MDHEN and CDR2 is SYDVKM in the germline V gene. The CDR3 totals 12 residues. The CDR3 nucleotides read TGTGCCAGCACCTTGATTGGAAGCAATCAGTATTTT. Protein: CASTLIGSNQYF.

This clonotype was detected ten times or more. The CDR3 protein is CASTPEPGTDEQYF. CDR3 DNA: TGTGCCAGTACCCCCGAGCCAGGGACCGACGAGCAGTACTTC. The V and J genes are TRBV19 and TRBJ2-7; either TRBD1 or TRBD2 may fit D (5 bases each). From germline, CDR1 is LNHDA and CDR2 SQIVND (reference sequence). This CDR3 region has 14 residues. The V end was cut by 7 bases, the J end by 5 bases, with 18 bases between. The full variable domain, completed using reference TRBV19 and TRBJ2-7, is DGGITQSPKYLFRKEGQNVTLSCEQNLNHDAMYWYRQDPGQGLRLIYYSQIVNDFQKGDIAEGYSVSREKKESFPLTVTSAQKNPTAFYLCASTPEPGTDEQYFGPGTRLTVT.

This clonotype was found many times. The gene calls are TRBV11-2 and TRBJ2-7; 12 bases align to TRBD2. V gave up 5 bases and J gave up 2 bases; unmatched junction bases: 7. Germline CDR1 and CDR2: SGHAT and FQNNGV. This CDR3 contains 16 residues. The CDR3 nucleotides are TGTGCCAGCAGCGCCATGACTAGCGGGAGCCCCTACGAGCAGTACTTC. This gives the protein CASSAMTSGSPYEQYF.

This clonotype was recorded many times. The V and J genes are TRBV5-1 and TRBJ2-7, with D possibly TRBD1 on 5 matching bases. Germline V gene lookup returns CDR1 SGHRS and CDR2 YFSETQ. The CDR3 is 13 residues long. Trimming took 4 bases from V and 1 from J, leaving 9 bases between them. DNA for the CDR3: TGCGCCAGCAGCATGACAGATTCCTACGAGCAGTACTTC. It translates to CASSMTDSYEQYF. Complete variable domain (other parts from reference TRBV5-1 and TRBJ2-7): KAGVTQTPRYLIKTRGQQVTLSCSPISGHRSVSWYQQTPGQGLQFLFEYFSETQRNKGNFPGRFSGRQFSNSRSEMNVSTLELGDSALYLCASSMTDSYEQYFGPGTRLTVT.

This chain links TRBV12-3 or TRBV12-4 with TRBJ2-7; 7 bases match TRBD1. Unmatched junction bases numbered 5, after V lost 7 bases and J lost 5 bases. The CDR3 is 12 amino acids. CDR3 nucleotide sequence: TGTGCCAGCACCATGACAGGGAACGAGCAGTACTTC. The encoded protein is CASTMTGNEQYF.

The table lists this clonotype with many counts. The V call is TRBV5-4, the J call TRBJ2-7, with TRBD2 identical over 11 bases. Losses at the gene ends were 3 bases for V and 2 bases for J; bases not matched to a gene: 7. The CDR3 is 16 residues long. Germline loops: CDR1 SGHNT, CDR2 YYREEE (reference sequence). Here the CDR3 DNA reads TGTGCCAGCAGCTCCTACGGGACTAGCGGACCCTACGAGCAGTACTTC. Its translation is CASSSYGTSGPYEQYF.

This clonotype was found many times. The gene calls are TRBV24-1 and TRBJ2-7; 11 bases map to TRBD2. The CDR3 extends over 18 amino acids. V lost 1 base to trimming and J lost 3 bases; unmatched junction nucleotides: 10. Germline loops: CDR1 KGHDR, CDR2 SFDVKD. The CDR3 spells CATSDFRTGTSGIYEQYF. The DNA for the CDR3 is TGTGCCACCAGTGATTTCCGCACCGGGACTAGCGGAATCTACGAGCAGTACTTC.

This clonotype appeared many times. This rearrangement joins TRBV3-1 to TRBJ2-5, with D unclear. Germline CDR1 and CDR2: LGHDT and YNNKEL (reference sequence). Trimming cost V 4 bases and J 13 bases, with 22 bases left between them. CDR3 length: 14 residues. Here the CDR3 DNA reads TGTGCCAGCAGCCCACATCACCAAGAGACCCAGTGGTACTTC. Translation: CASSPHHQETQWYF.

Concerning this clonotype: This may be a read error: a much more frequent sequence differs by one nucleotide. The chain has TRBV7-6 and TRBJ2-2, with TRBD1 as a possible D gene (5 bases). The germline V gene encodes CDR1 SGHVS and CDR2 FNYEAQ. The CDR3 is 13 amino acids. In DNA form, the CDR3 reads TGTGTCAGCAGCTTAGGGGATACCGGGGAGCTGTTTTTT. This sequence encodes CVSSLGDTGELFF. Based on the CDR3 plus reference TRBV7-6 and TRBJ2-2, the full variable domain is GAGVSQSPRYKVTKRGQDVALRCDPISGHVSLYWYRQALGQGPEFLTYFNYEAQQDKSGLPNDRFSAERPEGSISTLTIQRTEQRDSAMYRCVSSLGDTGELFFGEGSRLTVL.

This clonotype showed up many times. The chain carries TRBV5-1 and TRBJ2-7; D is ambiguous. The germline V gene encodes CDR1 SGHRS and CDR2 YFSETQ. CDR3 length: 13 residues. V shed 1 base and J shed 0 bases, with 5 bases lying between them. The CDR3, as DNA: TGCGCCAGCAGCTTGAAGAGCTCCTACGAGCAGTACTTC. Amino acid sequence: CASSLKSSYEQYF. Full variable domain (rest looked up from reference TRBV5-1 and TRBJ2-7): KAGVTQTPRYLIKTRGQQVTLSCSPISGHRSVSWYQQTPGQGLQFLFEYFSETQRNKGNFPGRFSGRQFSNSRSEMNVSTLELGDSALYLCASSLKSSYEQYFGPGTRLTVT.

This clonotype was counted only a few times. The CDR3 region is CASSYSGALPYEQYF. CDR3 bases: TGTGCCAGCAGTTACTCCGGGGCCCTCCCCTACGAGCAGTACTTC. V is TRBV6-5 and J is TRBJ2-7; D may match TRBD1 or TRBD2 (5 bases each). V lost 0 bases, J lost 2 bases, and 11 bases lay in between. CDR3 size: 15 residues. CDR1 is MNHEY, CDR2 SVGAGI, per germline.

The J gene is TRBJ2-7, the V gene TRBV7-2, with D perhaps matching TRBD2 (6 bases). V gave up 4 bases and J gave up 0 bases, with 10 bases separating them. CDR1 SGHTA and CDR2 FQGNSA come from the germline V gene. This CDR3 spans 14 amino acids. The CDR3 nucleotides read TGTGCCAGCAGCTCCCGGGAGCCCTCCTACGAGCAGTACTTC. Its protein product is CASSSREPSYEQYF.

Note on this clonotype: Its ends do not fully match the called genes, so a read error is possible. The chain links TRBV28 to TRBJ2-4; TRBD2 agrees at 11 bases. Germline V lookup: CDR1 MDHEN, CDR2 SYDVKM. The CDR3 has 17 residues. The CDR3 DNA follows: TGTGCCAGGTTCCCCCTCTTACTAGCGGGAGTTCAAAACATTAAGTACTTC. Its protein product is CARFPLLLAGVQNIKYF.

This clonotype appeared a few times. The rearrangement uses TRBV2 and TRBJ1-1; D remains ambiguous. The CDR3 spans 14 residues. The V end lost 2 bases, the J end lost 1 base, and 8 bases lay between the germline ends. Germline V gene data show CDR1 as SNHLY and CDR2 as FYNNEI. The CDR3 nucleotides read TGTGCCAGCAGTGAAAAATACGGGAACACTGAAGCTTTCTTT. Translated: CASSEKYGNTEAFF. The full variable domain, in which reference TRBV2 and TRBJ1-1 provide the parts outside the CDR3, is EPEVTQTPSHQVTQMGQEVILRCVPISNHLYFYWYRQILGQKVEFLVSFYNNEISEKSEIFDDQFSVERPDGSNFTLKIRSTKLEDSAMYFCASSEKYGNTEAFFGQGTRLTVV.